This record covers a single T cell receptor (beta chain). This sample was included in a study of OX40 agonist ivuxolimab in advanced cancers. This CDR3 has 11 residues. V dropped 6 bases and J dropped 9 bases, with 6 bases sitting between them. The germline V gene encodes CDR1 MNHEY and CDR2 SVGAGI. TCRdb's copy holds only in-frame clones and misses some; the assay was immunoSEQ multiplex PCR. Among 70,000 to 90,000 clones, about 92% were seen once, and the ten largest hold about 0.4%. The chain is built from TRBV6-5 and TRBJ1-6; D unresolved. This receptor was taken from an adult with an advanced solid tumor such as melanoma, head and neck, liver or kidney cancer. The sample was CD4+ or CD8+ T cells sorted from blood, taken in a trial of the OX40 agonist ivuxolimab. The CDR3: CASSDGSPLHF. The CDR3 nucleotides are TGTGCCAGCAGCGACGGTTCACCCCTCCACTTT.